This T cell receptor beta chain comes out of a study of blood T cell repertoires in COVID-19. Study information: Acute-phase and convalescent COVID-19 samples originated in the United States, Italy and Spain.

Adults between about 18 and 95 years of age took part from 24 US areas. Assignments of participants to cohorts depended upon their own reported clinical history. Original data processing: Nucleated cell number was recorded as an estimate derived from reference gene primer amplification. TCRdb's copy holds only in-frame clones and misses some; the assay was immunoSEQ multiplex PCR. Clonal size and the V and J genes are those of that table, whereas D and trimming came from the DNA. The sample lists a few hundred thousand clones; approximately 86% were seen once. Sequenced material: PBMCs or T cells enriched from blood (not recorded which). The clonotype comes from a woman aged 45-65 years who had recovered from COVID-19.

This chain's CDR3 is CAISPVSGTDTQYF. In nucleotides, the CDR3 is TGTGCCATCAGCCCCGTTAGTGGCACAGATACGCAGTATTTT. The V call is TRBV10-3, the J call TRBJ2-3; D is unresolved. The CDR3 spans 14 residues. Germline CDR1 and CDR2: ENHRY and SYGVKD. Trimming removed 6 bases from V and 1 base from J, with 11 bases in between.